This TCR beta chain was identified in a study of T cell repertoires in cytomegalovirus infection. General observations from the study: Dominant in the ex vivo response were TCR beta clonotypes restricted by HLA-C and specific for CMV.

TCRdb re-derived calls from the reads in MiXCR, one entry per CDR3 protein. The data show approximately 500,000 distinct CDR3 sequences, around 11% seen once. This clonotype has only a few counts. The target antigen is unknown. The receptor was isolated from a human donor in good health (CMV status not recorded). Some clones in this sample may be carry-over from other donors' samples. Sequenced input: PBMCs.

The DNA of the CDR3 is TGTGCCAGTAGTAAACCAGGGCCGCGAGAGCAGTACTTC. This encodes CASSKPGPREQYF. The genes are TRBV19 and TRBJ2-7; D may be TRBD1 (5 bases). V was pared by 4 bases and J by 7 bases, with 14 bases between. Germline CDR1 is LNHDA and CDR2 is SQIVND (reference sequence). This CDR3 is built from 13 residues.